What follows are 10 T cell receptor beta chains derived from one specimen sequenced in a study of shared clonotypes between healthy human individuals. Repertoires were generated with immunoSEQ multiplex PCR, while TCRdb's copy carries only in-frame clones and drops some. The table has fewer than 1.6 million clones, about 98.5% seen once; the top ten hold over 0.3%. The sequencing sample was made of naive CD4+ T cells sorted from blood. Subset specified: CD45RA+ positively selected. These receptors were taken from a man aged 25 to 45 in good health.

This rearrangement joins TRBV7-2 to TRBJ2-1, with 13 bases lining up with TRBD2. Germline assignment: CDR1 SGHTA and CDR2 FQGNSA. There are 15 residues in the CDR3. Germline trimming cut 4 bases from V and 6 bases from J; bases unmatched to any gene: 3. CDR3 in amino acids: CASSSGTSGINEQFF. The CDR3 region has the DNA TGTGCCAGCAGCTCCGGGACTAGCGGGATCAATGAGCAGTTCTTC. Combining the CDR3 with reference TRBV7-2 and TRBJ2-1 gives the whole variable domain GAGVSQSPSNKVTEKGKDVELRCDPISGHTALYWYRQSLGQGLEFLIYFQGNSAPDKSGLPSDRFSAERTGGSVSTLTIQRTQQEDSAVYLCASSSGTSGINEQFFGPGTRLTVL.

DNA of the CDR3: TGTGCCAGCAGCGGGGACAGGGGAGGCACCGGGGAGCTGTTTTTT. It specifies CASSGDRGGTGELFF. The rearrangement uses TRBV2 and TRBJ2-2, with 10 nucleotides matching TRBD1. The CDR3 runs 15 residues. V dropped 6 bases and J dropped 4; count of bases not matched to a gene: 5. Per germline, CDR1 SNHLY and CDR2 FYNNEI.

The chain carries TRBV25-1 and TRBJ2-7, with D uncertain. Germline CDR1 MGHDK, CDR2 SYGVNS. This CDR3 spans 14 amino acids. V dropped 4 bases and J dropped 2 bases, with 12 bases sitting between them. The CDR3 region has the DNA TGTGCCAGCAGTGGCACGACTGCAACCTACGAGCAGTACTTC. As protein: CASSGTTATYEQYF.

The chain has TRBV7-6 and TRBJ2-3; TRBD2 matches at 10 bases. The CDR3 spans 15 residues. V lost 5 bases and J lost 6; bases outside the gene matches: 8. The V gene's germline CDR1 is SGHVS and CDR2 FNYEAQ. CDR3 bases: TGTGCCAGCAGCGCGAGCGGGAGGGCCGCTGATACGCAGTATTTT. It codes for CASSASGRAADTQYF.

The chain has TRBV9 and TRBJ2-5, with D maybe TRBD1 (6 bases). The CDR3 runs to 15 residues. CDR1 is SGDLS, CDR2 YYNGEE, per germline. Trimming took off 0 bases at V and 1 base at J, with 10 bases between the two ends. In DNA form, the CDR3 reads TGTGCCAGCAGCGTAGGTCCGGACAGCCAAGAGACCCAGTACTTC. It yields the protein CASSVGPDSQETQYF. Full variable domain (missing parts from reference TRBV9 and TRBJ2-5): DSGVTQTPKHLITATGQRVTLRCSPRSGDLSVYWYQQSLDQGLQFLIQYYNGEERAKGNILERFSAQQFPDLHSELNLSSLELGDSALYFCASSVGPDSQETQYFGPGTRLLVL.

A remark on this clone: This specimen includes other DNA sequences encoding the same CDR3. V is TRBV10-3 and J is TRBJ2-7; 7 bases match TRBD1. V dropped 6 bases and J dropped 3; count of bases not matched to a gene: 2. Germline assignment: CDR1 ENHRY and CDR2 SYGVKD. This CDR3 has 12 residues. DNA of the CDR3: TGTGCCATCAGGGGGGACAGCTACGAGCAGTACTTC. Translated, it gives CAIRGDSYEQYF.

The chain combines TRBV7-2 with TRBJ1-5; D ambiguous. Germline V lookup: CDR1 SGHTA, CDR2 FQGNSA. V was shortened by 1 base and J by 6 bases, with 13 bases between the two germline ends. CDR3 length equals 15 residues. The CDR3 loop reads CASSLEGFTLQPQHF. The CDR3 DNA follows: TGTGCCAGCAGCTTAGAGGGTTTTACTCTTCAGCCCCAGCATTTT.

The gene calls are TRBV25-1 and TRBJ1-2; the D is unclear. The length of the CDR3 is 14 residues. CDR1 is MGHDK, CDR2 SYGVNS, per germline. V lost 1 base to trimming and J lost 6 bases, with 12 bases between them. CDR3: CASSESGRRHGYTF. The DNA for the CDR3 is TGTGCCAGCAGTGAATCCGGGAGACGCCATGGCTACACCTTC.

The chain joins TRBV28 to TRBJ1-2; 9 bases map to TRBD1. V was clipped by 5 bases and J by 3 bases; unmatched bases: 7. The germline V gene encodes CDR1 MDHEN and CDR2 SYDVKM. The length of the CDR3 is 15 residues. Here the CDR3 reads CASSTDRGEYYGYTF. Here the CDR3 DNA reads TGTGCCAGCAGTACGGACAGGGGAGAATACTATGGCTACACCTTC.

This rearrangement joins TRBV5-5 to TRBJ2-1, with TRBD2 identical over 12 bases. The V segment lost 4 bases and the J segment 7 bases; nucleotides outside the gene matches: 6. Germline-derived CDR1 and CDR2 are SGHKS and YYEKEE (reference sequence). CDR3 length: 15 amino acids. CDR3 residues: CASSRLAGERNEQFF. CDR3 bases: TGTGCCAGCAGCCGACTAGCGGGAGAAAGGAATGAGCAGTTCTTC. Combining the CDR3 with reference TRBV5-5 and TRBJ2-1 gives the whole variable domain DAGVTQSPTHLIKTRGQQVTLRCSPISGHKSVSWYQQVLGQGPQFIFQYYEKEERGRGNFPDRFSARQFPNYSSELNVNALLLGDSALYLCASSRLAGERNEQFFGPGTRLTVL.